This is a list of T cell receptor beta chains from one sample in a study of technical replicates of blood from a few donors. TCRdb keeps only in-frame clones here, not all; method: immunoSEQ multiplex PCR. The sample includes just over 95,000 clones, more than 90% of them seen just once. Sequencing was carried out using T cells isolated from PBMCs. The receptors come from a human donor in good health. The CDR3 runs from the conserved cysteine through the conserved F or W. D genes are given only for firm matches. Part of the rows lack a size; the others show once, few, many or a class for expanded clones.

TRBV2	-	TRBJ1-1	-	CASTLTGGQNTEAFF	TGTGCCAGCACCCTAACTGGCGGACAGAACACTGAAGCTTTCTTT
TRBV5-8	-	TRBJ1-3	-	CASSLEVDSAIYF	TGTGCCAGCAGCTTGGAAGTAGACAGTGCCATATATTTT
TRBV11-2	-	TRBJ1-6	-	CASSSEKQGRYSPLHF	TGTGCCAGCAGCTCAGAAAAACAGGGTCGTTATTCACCCCTCCACTTT
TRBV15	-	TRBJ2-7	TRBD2	CATSPRGSSYEQYF	TGTGCCACCTCGCCGCGGGGGAGCTCCTACGAGCAGTACTTC
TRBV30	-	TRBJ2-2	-	CAWTHARELFF	TGTGCCTGGACACATGCCAGGGAGCTGTTTTTT
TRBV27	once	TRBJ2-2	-	CASTYSQGWELFF	TGTGCCAGCACCTACTCACAGGGATGGGAGCTGTTTTTT
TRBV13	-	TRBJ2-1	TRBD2	CASSLSSSGNYNEQFF	TGTGCCAGCAGCTTATCATCCAGCGGGAATTACAATGAGCAGTTCTTC
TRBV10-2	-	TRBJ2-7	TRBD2	CASRTSGGFDEQYF	TGCGCCAGCAGAACGTCGGGAGGTTTCGACGAGCAGTACTTC
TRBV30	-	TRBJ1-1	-	CAWSEPYPTVNTEAFF	TGTGCCTGGAGTGAACCCTACCCGACAGTGAACACTGAAGCTTTCTTT
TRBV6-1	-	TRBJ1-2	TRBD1	CASSEAGTGAFYGYTF	TGTGCCAGCAGTGAAGCGGGGACAGGGGCCTTCTATGGCTACACCTTC
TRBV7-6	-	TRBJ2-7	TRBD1	CASSLGSGTGIYEQYF	TGTGCCAGCAGCTTAGGTTCGGGGACAGGAATATACGAGCAGTACTTC
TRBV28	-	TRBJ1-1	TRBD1	CASATGGAYTEAFF	TGTGCCAGTGCTACAGGGGGCGCGTATACTGAAGCTTTCTTT
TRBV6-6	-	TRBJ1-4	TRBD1	CASRTPGTGGEKLFF	TGTGCCAGCAGGACCCCCGGGACAGGTGGGGAAAAACTGTTTTTT
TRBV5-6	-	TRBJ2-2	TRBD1	CASSRDRAGELFF	TGTGCCAGCAGCCGGGACAGGGCCGGGGAGCTGTTTTTT
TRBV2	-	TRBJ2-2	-	CARADTGIAGELFF	TGTGCCAGAGCCGACACAGGGATCGCCGGGGAGCTGTTTTTT
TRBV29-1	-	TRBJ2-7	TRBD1	CSVPGQGNYEQYF	TGCAGCGTACCGGGACAGGGGAATTACGAGCAGTACTTC
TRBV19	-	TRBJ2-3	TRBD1	CASSIKTGAGDTQYF	TGTGCCAGTAGTATCAAGACAGGGGCCGGGGATACGCAGTATTTT
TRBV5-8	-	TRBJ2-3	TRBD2	CASSFGGGNTDTQYF	TGTGCCAGCAGCTTCGGGGGGGGGAACACAGATACGCAGTATTTT
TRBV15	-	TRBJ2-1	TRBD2	CATSRVIAGGRHYNEQFF	TGTGCCACCAGCAGAGTGATAGCGGGGGGCCGACATTACAATGAGCAGTTCTTC
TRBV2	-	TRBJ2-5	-	CASSETNHETRYF	TGTGCCAGCAGTGAAACTAATCACGAGACCCGGTACTTC
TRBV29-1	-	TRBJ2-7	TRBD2	CSVQPTGGSDYEQYF	TGCAGCGTTCAGCCAACGGGGGGGTCCGACTACGAGCAGTACTTC
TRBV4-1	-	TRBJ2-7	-	CASSQVDSPEQYF	TGCGCCAGCAGCCAAGTGGATAGCCCCGAGCAGTACTTC
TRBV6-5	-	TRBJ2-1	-	CASSYFPRAGDEQFF	TGTGCCAGCAGTTACTTTCCGAGGGCCGGGGATGAGCAGTTCTTC
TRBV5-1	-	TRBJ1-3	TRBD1	CASSLGTGGSGNTIYF	TGCGCCAGCAGCTTGGGAACAGGGGGCTCTGGAAACACCATATATTTT
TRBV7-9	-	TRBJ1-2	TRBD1	CASSSQGAFYGYTF	TGTGCCAGCAGCTCTCAGGGGGCTTTCTATGGCTACACCTTC
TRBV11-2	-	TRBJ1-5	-	CASSLFQANDQPQHF	TGTGCCAGCAGCTTATTCCAGGCAAACGATCAGCCCCAGCATTTT
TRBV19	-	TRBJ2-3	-	CASSIPETDTQYF	TGTGCCAGTAGTATACCGGAGACAGATACGCAGTATTTT
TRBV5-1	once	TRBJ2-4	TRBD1	CASSPRQGALLENIQYF	TGCGCCAGCAGCCCTAGACAGGGGGCTTTGTTAGAGAACATTCAGTACTTC
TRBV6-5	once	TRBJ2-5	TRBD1	CASRDRVGTQYF	TGTGCCAGCAGGGACAGGGTCGGGACCCAGTACTTC
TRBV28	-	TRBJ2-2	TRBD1	CASSLNRDSPTGELFF	TGTGCCAGCAGTCTCAACCGGGACAGCCCCACCGGGGAGCTGTTTTTT
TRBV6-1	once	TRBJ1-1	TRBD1	CASSEMTGGGSTEAFF	TGTGCCAGCAGTGAGATGACAGGGGGCGGGAGCACTGAAGCTTTCTTT
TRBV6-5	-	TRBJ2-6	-	CASSANGANVLTF	TGTGCCAGCAGTGCTAATGGGGCCAACGTCCTGACTTTC
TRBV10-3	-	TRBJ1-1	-	CAITGKALFSEAFF	TGTGCCATCACGGGGAAGGCCCTATTTTCTGAAGCTTTCTTT
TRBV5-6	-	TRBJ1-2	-	CASSLGQSYGYTF	TGTGCCAGCAGCTTGGGACAGAGCTATGGCTACACCTTC
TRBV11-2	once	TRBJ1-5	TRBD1	CASSRGTGRDQPQHF	TGTGCCAGCAGCCGTGGGACAGGGAGGGACCAGCCCCAGCATTTT
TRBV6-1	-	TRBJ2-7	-	CALSGTPGAYEQYF	TGTGCCTTGTCCGGGACTCCCGGCGCCTACGAGCAGTACTTC
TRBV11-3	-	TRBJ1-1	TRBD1	CASSSRQGPNTEAFF	TGTGCCAGCAGCTCCCGACAGGGACCGAACACTGAAGCTTTCTTT
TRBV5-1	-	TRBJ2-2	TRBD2	CASSTGTRTDGELFF	TGCGCCAGCAGCACAGGGACTAGGACGGACGGGGAGCTGTTTTTT
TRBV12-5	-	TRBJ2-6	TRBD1	CASGLILGRTGFTGANVLTF	TGTGCTAGTGGTTTGATCCTTGGTCGGACAGGGTTTACTGGGGCCAACGTCCTGACTTTC
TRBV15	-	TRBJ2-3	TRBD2	CATASGGAHTDTQYF	TGTGCCACCGCTAGCGGGGGGGCACACACAGATACGCAGTATTTT